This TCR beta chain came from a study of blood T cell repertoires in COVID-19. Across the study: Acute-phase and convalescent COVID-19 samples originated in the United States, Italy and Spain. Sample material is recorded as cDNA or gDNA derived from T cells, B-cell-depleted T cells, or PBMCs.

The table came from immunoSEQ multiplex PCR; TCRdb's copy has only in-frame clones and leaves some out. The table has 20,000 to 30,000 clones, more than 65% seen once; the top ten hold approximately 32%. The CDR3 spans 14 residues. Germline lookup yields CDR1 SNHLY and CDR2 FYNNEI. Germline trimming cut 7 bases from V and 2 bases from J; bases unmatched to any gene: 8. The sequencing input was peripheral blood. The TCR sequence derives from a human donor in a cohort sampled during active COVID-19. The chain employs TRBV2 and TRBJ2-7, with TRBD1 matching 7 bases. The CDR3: CASKPTGSTYEQYF. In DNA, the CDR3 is TGTGCCAGCAAGCCGACAGGGTCAACCTACGAGCAGTACTTC.